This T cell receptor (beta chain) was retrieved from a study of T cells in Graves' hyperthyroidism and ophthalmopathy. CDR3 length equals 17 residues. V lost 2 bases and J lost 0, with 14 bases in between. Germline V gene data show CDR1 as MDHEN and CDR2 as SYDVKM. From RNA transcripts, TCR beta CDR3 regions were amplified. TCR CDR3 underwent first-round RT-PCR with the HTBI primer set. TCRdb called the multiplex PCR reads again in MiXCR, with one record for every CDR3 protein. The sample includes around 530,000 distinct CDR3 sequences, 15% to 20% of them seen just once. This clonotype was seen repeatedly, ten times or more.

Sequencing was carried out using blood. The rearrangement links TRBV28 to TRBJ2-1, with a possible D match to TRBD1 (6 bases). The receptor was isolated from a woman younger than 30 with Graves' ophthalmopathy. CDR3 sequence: CASSLQQGRSSYNEQFF. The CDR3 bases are TGTGCCAGCAGTTTACAACAGGGTCGGAGCTCCTACAATGAGCAGTTCTTC.